This paragraph covers one T cell receptor beta chain sequence. Its matching antigen is unknown. The source of the sample is a study of cytomegalovirus exposure and HLA in healthy donors. Study context: The Caucasian-associated ancestry cluster contained about 80% of the approximately 390 genotyped donors.

J was trimmed by 4 bases and V by 0 bases; bases with no gene match: 5. The CDR3 sequence is 15 residues long. Germline-derived CDR1 and CDR2 are LGHNA and YNFKEQ. Whole-study results and caveats: Associated with HLA alleles at 0.05 false discovery rate in a later analysis were about 17,000 TCR beta sequences. Cytomegalovirus association was listed for about 160 TCR beta chains. It was in a later analysis that TCR association rates were seen to vary by HLA locus, highest for DRB1 and lowest for HLA-C.

Primers included in the PCR were 60 Vbeta and 13 Jbeta primers. Libraries were prepared by immunoSEQ multiplex PCR; TCRdb keeps only in-frame clonotypes and omits some of them. The repertoire includes some 180,000 clones, 80% to 90% of them detected once, and about 2.4% sits in the top ten. This sequence joins TRBV4-2 and TRBJ2-5, with 7 bases aligning to TRBD2. This TCR came from a young man in good health and CMV-seropositive. Sequenced sample: PBMCs. Here the CDR3 reads CASSQDWGGGETQYF. DNA for the CDR3: TGTGCCAGCAGCCAAGATTGGGGGGGAGGAGAGACCCAGTACTTC.